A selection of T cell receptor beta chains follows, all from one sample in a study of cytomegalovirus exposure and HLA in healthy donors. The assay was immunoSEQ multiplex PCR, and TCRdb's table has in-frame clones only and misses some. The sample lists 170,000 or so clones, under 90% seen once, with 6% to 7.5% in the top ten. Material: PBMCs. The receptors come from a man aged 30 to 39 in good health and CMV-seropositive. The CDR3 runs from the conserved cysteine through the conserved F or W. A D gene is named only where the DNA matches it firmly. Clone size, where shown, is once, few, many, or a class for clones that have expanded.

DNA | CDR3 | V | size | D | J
TGTGCCAGCAGCTTAACGTCCAGGGGAGACAATGAGCAGTTCTTC | CASSLTSRGDNEQFF | TRBV11-2 | - | - | TRBJ2-1
TGTGCCAGCAGCCGTACATTACAGGGGCTCGGGCCCTACGGCTACACCTTC | CASSRTLQGLGPYGYTF | TRBV28 | - | TRBD1 | TRBJ1-2
TGTGCCAGTAGATCGGGACAGGCCTTTCTCTCTGGGGCCAACGTCCTGACTTTC | CASRSGQAFLSGANVLTF | TRBV19 | - | TRBD1 | TRBJ2-6
TGCGCCAGCAGCCAAGAACGGCACAGCTCCTACGAGCAGTACTTC | CASSQERHSSYEQYF | TRBV4-3 | few | - | TRBJ2-7
TGTTCCAGCAGCCAGTTAAGGTTCAGGGCGAACGCAGATACGCAGTATTTT | CSSSQLRFRANADTQYF | TRBV7-9 | few | - | TRBJ2-3
TGTGCCAGCAGTACTGGAGGCCCATACAATGAGCAGTTCTTC | CASSTGGPYNEQFF | TRBV6-5 | once | - | TRBJ2-1
TGTGCCAGCAGCTCCCTCAATGAGCAGTTCTTC | CASSSLNEQFF | TRBV11-2 | - | - | TRBJ2-1
TGTGCCAGCAGTTTTACAGGGTTAGCCTATGGCTACACCTTC | CASSFTGLAYGYTF | TRBV27 | - | - | TRBJ1-2
TGTGCCAGCAGTTACCGCAGGGGAAGTTCACCCCTCCACTTT | CASSYRRGSSPLHF | TRBV6-5 | - | - | TRBJ1-6
TGTGCCACCAGCAGGGACACGACCTACGAGCAGTACTTC | CATSRDTTYEQYF | TRBV15 | - | - | TRBJ2-7
TGCGCCAGCAGCCAAGATATGGGGGAGGGGGATGCCTACGAGCAGTACTTC | CASSQDMGEGDAYEQYF | TRBV4-3 | - | - | TRBJ2-7